This T cell receptor (beta chain) was obtained from a study of radiation and T cells in renal cell carcinoma. Here immunoSEQ multiplex PCR was the method, and the copy in TCRdb shows in-frame clones only, minus some. The sample contains 15,000 to 20,000 clones, 45% to 65% of which appear only once. Treatment described: treatment-naive control, cytoreductive nephrectomy. This clonotype was obtained from a man in his forties with renal cell carcinoma. The specimen was tumor tissue, collected from a patient whose treatment was nephrectomy without radiotherapy.

This CDR3 reads CASSDLGGRIYNEQFF. DNA of the CDR3: TGTGCCAGTAGTGACCTGGGGGGGCGGATTTACAATGAGCAGTTCTTC. The rearrangement uses TRBV19 and TRBJ2-1; tentatively, D is TRBD2 (7 bases). In germline, CDR1 is LNHDA, CDR2 SQIVND (reference sequence). The V end was cut by 5 bases, the J end by 4 bases, with 18 bases between. The CDR3 runs to 16 residues.